These T cell receptor beta chains were read from a single sample in a study of blood T cell repertoires in COVID-19. TCRdb's table, derived via immunoSEQ multiplex PCR, lists solely in-frame clones and lacks some. This sample has tens of thousands of clones, with roughly 80% found just once. Sequencing was performed on peripheral blood. These receptor sequences come from a woman aged 60-70 years with acute or convalescent COVID-19. CDR3s include the opening cysteine and the closing phenylalanine or tryptophan. Clone size appears in some rows only: once, few, many, or a class for an expanded clone.

size: -; V: TRBV27; CDR3: CASSLSSRGPLHF
size: few; V: TRBV18; CDR3: CASSPPTSGGASEQFF
size: -; V: TRBV19; CDR3: CASSPHSTDRIQETQYF
size: few; V: TRBV6-5; CDR3: CASTGDSNQPQHF
size: -; V: TRBV5-1; CDR3: CASSLRTSGEQFF
size: -; V: TRBV5-6; CDR3: CASSLVRAGANVLTF
size: -; V: TRBV12-3/TRBV12-4; CDR3: CASSQDRGETQYF
size: -; V: TRBV2; CDR3: CASIPLGGEWNGYTF
size: -; V: TRBV6-6; CDR3: CASRSGQDTQYF
size: once; V: TRBV28; CDR3: CASSLFSRGYTF
size: -; V: TRBV30; CDR3: CAWSRTGNNSPLHF
size: -; V: TRBV7-2; CDR3: CASSLGSTSYGYTF
size: few; V: TRBV6-2/TRBV6-3; CDR3: CASSYGGSNQPQHF
size: -; V: TRBV12-3/TRBV12-4; CDR3: CASSQGIHHIQYF
size: -; V: TRBV9; CDR3: CASSVAPGQGRGSTDTQYF
size: -; V: TRBV6-5; CDR3: CASSLDRDTEAFF
size: -; V: TRBV6-1; CDR3: CASSERDRGYGYTF
size: -; V: TRBV7-8; CDR3: CAGAGGLNEKLFF
size: -; V: TRBV6-5; CDR3: CASSAGTAPNYGYTF
size: -; V: TRBV5-8; CDR3: CASSPTVNYGYTF
size: few; V: TRBV18; CDR3: CASSYDRELDTQYF
size: once; V: TRBV12-5; CDR3: CASGLPPWANRSSGNTIYF
size: -; V: TRBV15; CDR3: CATSRDLGTDTQYF
size: -; V: TRBV6-1; CDR3: CASSDGTFNQPQHF
size: -; V: TRBV29-1; CDR3: CSVEKGADTQYF
size: -; V: TRBV6-1; CDR3: CASSEQGMGTEAFF
size: -; V: TRBV29-1; CDR3: CSVDQGSYGYTF
size: -; V: TRBV4-1; CDR3: CASSQTGEGGYTF
size: -; V: TRBV6-5; CDR3: CASSYSQGPILETQYF
size: -; V: TRBV6-6; CDR3: CASRPGRGTEAFF
size: -; V: TRBV9; CDR3: CASTIGPGVTEAFF
size: many; V: TRBV23-1; CDR3: CASSQSRQLNQPQHF
size: -; V: TRBV6-6; CDR3: CASRIPGESGEQYF
size: once; V: TRBV19; CDR3: CASSIGGVNYGYTF
size: -; V: TRBV5-1; CDR3: CASSPGQSDSGELFF
size: -; V: TRBV6-5; CDR3: CAIRSGGDNTGELFF
size: -; V: TRBV7-9; CDR3: CASSLPGMNTEAFF
size: -; V: TRBV20-1; CDR3: CSASGGGLEETQYF
size: -; V: TRBV2; CDR3: CASRSNNAETQYF
size: -; V: TRBV3-1/TRBV3-2; CDR3: CASSQGSTDGYTF
size: -; V: TRBV19; CDR3: CASSPRTSGGPTRQETQYF
size: many; V: TRBV18; CDR3: CASSPGGEETQYF
size: -; V: TRBV27; CDR3: CASSLRDPLNTGELFF
size: -; V: TRBV5-1; CDR3: CASMGGKPPGMKTQYF
size: -; V: TRBV6-2/TRBV6-3; CDR3: CASSPLGASKNIQYF
size: once; V: TRBV11-2; CDR3: CASSSTGGANTGELFF
size: -; V: TRBV19; CDR3: CASLDRGRANVLTF
size: -; V: TRBV12-3/TRBV12-4; CDR3: CASSLLLNTIYF
size: -; V: TRBV3-1/TRBV3-2; CDR3: CASSPKRGANTGELFF
size: -; V: TRBV7-3; CDR3: CASSRGLTNTGELFF
size: -; V: TRBV15; CDR3: CATSETESTDTQYF
size: -; V: TRBV27; CDR3: CASSYRGYTEAFF
size: -; V: TRBV29-1; CDR3: CSVEGGTGGRTDTQYF